The 4 T cell receptor beta chains presented below share a single source sample, sequenced in a study of CD8 T cells in Susac syndrome. Random hexamers were used to reverse transcribe 0.5 to 1 ug of RNA. A single record per CDR3 protein comes from TCRdb applying MiXCR to the immunoSEQ multiplex PCR reads. The repertoire holds around 300,000 distinct CDR3 sequences, with roughly 85% as singletons. Sequencing was done on a sample of CD8+ T cells from PBMCs. The receptor set was obtained from a human donor with multiple sclerosis.

The chain joins TRBV28 to TRBJ1-1, with 9 bases fitting TRBD1. Per the germline V gene, CDR1 is MDHEN and CDR2 is SYDVKM. V shed 2 bases and J 2 bases; nucleotides not matched to a gene: 6. This CDR3 spans 16 amino acids. The chain's CDR3 is CASSLGQGRINTEAFF. The CDR3 nucleotides are TGTGCCAGCAGTTTAGGACAGGGGAGGATCAACACTGAAGCTTTCTTT.

This clonotype was found once. V usage is TRBV7-3 and J usage is TRBJ2-7, with 7 positions matching TRBD2. Germline loops: CDR1 SGHTA, CDR2 FQGTGA. V lost 1 base and J lost 0; bases outside the gene matches: 6. The CDR3 sequence is 16 residues long. The CDR3 bases are TGTGCCAGCAGCTTAAGCGGCGGGGGTCACTCCTACGAGCAGTACTTC. It is translated as CASSLSGGGHSYEQYF. The variable domain in full, with the rest retrieved from reference TRBV7-3 and TRBJ2-7, is GAGVSQTPSNKVTEKGKYVELRCDPISGHTALYWYRQSLGQGPEFLIYFQGTGAADDSGLPNDRFFAVRPEGSVSTLKIQRTERGDSAVYLCASSLSGGGHSYEQYFGPGTRLTVT.

The chain joins TRBV30 to TRBJ1-4; D unclear. Germline lookup yields CDR1 GTSNPN and CDR2 SVGIG (reference sequence). This CDR3 is 13 amino acids long. Trimming removed 4 bases at V and 5 bases at J, with 11 bases between. Here the CDR3 reads CAWNLHGNEKLFF. CDR3 nucleotides: TGTGCCTGGAATCTACACGGCAATGAAAAACTGTTTTTT.

The chain links TRBV7-2 to TRBJ1-2; D is unresolved. Trimming removed 9 bases from V and 3 bases from J, with 14 bases in between. The germline V gene has CDR1 SGHTA and CDR2 FQGNSA. This CDR3 contains 13 residues. DNA for the CDR3: TGTGCCAGGGGTCGGGAGGACGACTATGGCTACACCTTC. It specifies CARGREDDYGYTF.